Below are 17 T cell receptor beta chains sequenced from a single sample in a study of cytomegalovirus exposure and HLA in healthy donors. A multiplex PCR was run with 60 Vbeta primers and 13 Jbeta primers. Sequencing used immunoSEQ multiplex PCR; TCRdb keeps in-frame clones, though not all of them. The sample contains 110,000 to 150,000 clones, around three quarters of which appear only once. The sample was PBMCs. Receptors were obtained from an older woman in good health and CMV-seropositive.

This clone was detected once. The chain couples TRBV29-1 to TRBJ1-1; maybe TRBD1 (6 bases). Germline CDR1 SQVTM, CDR2 ANQGSEA. Trimming removed 8 bases from V and 2 bases from J, with 12 bases in between. This CDR3 spans 12 amino acids. The CDR3 loop is CSSRGGNTEAFF. CDR3 sequence (DNA): TGCAGCTCAAGGGGGGGTAACACTGAAGCTTTCTTT. The full variable domain, its missing parts supplied by reference TRBV29-1 and TRBJ1-1, is SAVISQKPSRDICQRGTSLTIQCQVDSQVTMMFWYRQQPGQSLTLIATANQGSEATYESGFVIDKFPISRPNLTFSTLTVSNMSPEDSSIYLCSSRGGNTEAFFGQGTRLTVV.

The V call is TRBV14, the J call TRBJ2-1; D might be TRBD1 (5 bases). Germline CDR1 SGHDN, CDR2 FVKESK. V was trimmed by 1 base and J by 13 bases, leaving 14 bases between them. The CDR3 length is 13 residues. In DNA, the CDR3 is TGTGCCAGCAGCCAAGGGCAGGGATTGGATCAGTTCTTC. This codes for CASSQGQGLDQFF. Using reference TRBV14 and TRBJ2-1 for the parts outside the CDR3, the full variable domain is EAGVTQFPSHSVIEKGQTVTLRCDPISGHDNLYWYRRVMGKEIKFLLHFVKESKQDESGMPNNRFLAERTGGTYSTLKVQPAELEDSGVYFCASSQGQGLDQFFGPGTRLTVL.

The rearrangement joins TRBV5-1 to TRBJ1-2, with TRBD1 matching 9 bases. The germline V gene has CDR1 SGHRS and CDR2 YFSETQ. The CDR3 length is 13 residues. The V segment lost 4 bases and the J segment 8 bases; nucleotides outside the gene matches: 6. DNA for the CDR3: TGCGCCAGCAGCGGGGACAGGGTGAGGGGCTACACCTTC. It is translated as CASSGDRVRGYTF.

The V call is TRBV9, the J call TRBJ2-2; D perhaps matches TRBD2 (5 bases). The germline V gene encodes CDR1 SGDLS and CDR2 YYNGEE. V lost 3 bases and J lost 6, with 12 bases in between. The CDR3 runs 14 residues. CDR3 sequence reads: CASSAQGRAGELFF. The DNA for the CDR3 is TGTGCCAGCAGCGCCCAAGGGCGGGCCGGGGAGCTGTTTTTT.

This clone was recorded a few times. This rearrangement joins TRBV19 to TRBJ1-1; the D gene is possibly TRBD1 (6 bases). Germline values: CDR1 LNHDA, CDR2 SQIVND (reference sequence). The ends were cut back, 5 bases at V and 4 bases at J, with 20 bases in the middle. This CDR3 spans 16 amino acids. The CDR3 DNA reads TGTGCCAGTAGTCTCCTGACAGGCGGCGGTGGCACTGAAGCTTTCTTT. Its translation: CASSLLTGGGGTEAFF.

This clone was picked up a small number of times. This chain connects TRBV4-1 to TRBJ1-2; D is perhaps TRBD1 (6 bases). Trimming removed 1 base at V and 1 base at J, with 10 bases between. The CDR3 loop spans 15 amino acids. Germline loops: CDR1 MGHRA, CDR2 YSYEKL. CDR3 protein: CASSQAEGDNYGYTF. CDR3 sequence (DNA): TGCGCCAGCAGCCAAGCTGAGGGGGATAACTATGGCTACACCTTC.

V is TRBV5-1 and J is TRBJ2-1, with D possibly being TRBD1 (5 bases). The ends were cut back, 2 bases at V and 3 bases at J, with 12 bases in the middle. Germline V gene data show CDR1 as SGHRS and CDR2 as YFSETQ. This CDR3 is built from 15 residues. CDR3 coding DNA: TGCGCCAGCAGCTTAATACCACAGGTCTACAATGAGCAGTTCTTC. It translates to CASSLIPQVYNEQFF.

The chain couples TRBV5-1 to TRBJ2-1, with a weak D call TRBD2 (5 bases). Germline V gene sequence: CDR1 SGHRS, CDR2 YFSETQ. The CDR3 contains 16 residues. Trimming took off 0 bases at V and 4 bases at J, with 14 bases between the two ends. CDR3 loop: CASSLGRARGYNEQFF. In DNA, the CDR3 is TGCGCCAGCAGCTTGGGACGGGCCCGGGGTTACAATGAGCAGTTCTTC.

V and J are TRBV5-4 and TRBJ2-7; D call uncertain. Trimming shortened V by 4 bases and J by 2 bases, and 16 bases separated the two germline ends. Germline V lookup: CDR1 SGHNT, CDR2 YYREEE (reference sequence). The CDR3 extends over 15 amino acids. This chain's CDR3 is CASSPPRGFPYEQYF. The DNA of the CDR3 is TGTGCCAGCAGCCCCCCCCGCGGTTTCCCCTACGAGCAGTACTTC.

V is TRBV28 and J is TRBJ1-5, with D maybe TRBD1 (5 bases). The V end was cut by 1 base, the J end by 0 bases, with 7 bases between. Germline CDR1 reads MDHEN; CDR2 reads SYDVKM. The length of the CDR3 is 15 residues. The DNA of the CDR3 is TGTGCCAGCAGTTTATTCAGGGATAGCAATCAGCCCCAGCATTTT. It yields the protein CASSLFRDSNQPQHF.

This chain connects TRBV6-5 to TRBJ2-6, with D possibly TRBD1 on 5 matching bases. Trimming took off 7 bases at V and 2 bases at J, with 6 bases between the two ends. The germline V gene encodes CDR1 MNHEY and CDR2 SVGAGI. CDR3 length: 13 residues. CDR3 sequence (DNA): TGTGCCAGCAAGGGGCCTGGGGCCAACGTCCTGACTTTC. Protein sequence: CASKGPGANVLTF.

The rearrangement links TRBV19 to TRBJ2-5; tentatively, D is TRBD1 (5 bases). The V and J ends lost 4 bases and 7 bases respectively, with 19 bases between them. CDR3 size: 15 residues. Germline assignment: CDR1 LNHDA and CDR2 SQIVND (reference sequence). Here the CDR3 reads CASSNRGPPVGTQYF. The CDR3 DNA follows: TGTGCCAGTAGTAATAGGGGCCCCCCGGTTGGGACCCAGTACTTC.

The CDR3 region is CASSLAGGRQETQYF. The CDR3 DNA reads as TGTGCCAGCAGCTTAGCGGGAGGGAGGCAAGAGACCCAGTACTTC. The chain joins TRBV11-2 to TRBJ2-5; 8 bases fit TRBD2. Germline CDR1 is SGHAT and CDR2 is FQNNGV. This CDR3 is built from 15 residues. J gave up 2 bases and V 1 base, and 3 bases lay outside the gene matches.

The chain joins TRBV5-1 to TRBJ2-3; tentatively, D is TRBD1 (7 bases). CDR1 and CDR2 from the germline V gene are SGHRS and YFSETQ. V was cut by 2 bases and J by 2 bases, with 12 bases left in between. The CDR3 has 15 residues. The CDR3 protein is CASSFAGQTTDTQYF. The CDR3 nucleotides are TGCGCCAGCAGCTTTGCGGGACAGACCACAGATACGCAGTATTTT.

This clone has just a few counts. This chain connects TRBV6-5 to TRBJ1-1; D may be TRBD1 (6 bases). Germline loops: CDR1 MNHEY, CDR2 SVGAGI. The V end lost 5 bases, the J end lost 1 base, and 11 bases lay between the germline ends. The CDR3 is made up of 14 amino acids. CDR3 coding DNA: TGTGCCAGCAGTGGCAGGGGCCAGAACACTGAAGCTTTCTTT. It codes for CASSGRGQNTEAFF.

V and J are TRBV7-2 and TRBJ1-4, with TRBD1 matching 8 bases. The V and J ends lost 5 bases and 10 bases, in that order; junction bases with no gene match: 12. The CDR3 length is 15 residues. Germline V CDR1 and CDR2: SGHTA, FQGNSA. The CDR3 loop reads CASSPGGRSLGKLFF. The DNA for the CDR3 is TGTGCCAGCAGCCCAGGGGGCAGGTCCTTAGGAAAACTGTTTTTT.

This chain joins TRBV6-5 and TRBJ1-4; no clear D. The V end was cut by 5 bases, the J end by 6 bases, with 13 bases between. Per the germline V gene, CDR1 is MNHEY and CDR2 is SVGAGI. The CDR3 sequence is 14 residues long. For the CDR3, the DNA is TGTGCCAGCAGTATCCGTCCGGGGTATGAAAAACTGTTTTTT. It codes for CASSIRPGYEKLFF.